The 18 T cell receptor beta chains reported below all come from one sample, sequenced in a study of blood T cell repertoires in COVID-19. Using immunoSEQ multiplex PCR, the repertoire was profiled, and TCRdb retains in-frame clones only, with some absent. The table records 180,000 or so clones, 80% of them present only once. The sequencing input was PBMCs or T cells enriched from blood (not recorded which). These receptors were taken from a man aged 55 to 70 who had been exposed to COVID-19.

The rearrangement uses TRBV7-2 and TRBJ2-5, with a weak D call TRBD2 (6 bases). The V gene lost 4 bases and the J gene lost 5 bases, with 14 bases spanning the gap. Germline V gives CDR1 SGHTA, CDR2 FQGNSA. The CDR3 spans 14 residues. CDR3 sequence reads: CASSYQGGGETQYF. The CDR3 nucleotides read TGTGCCAGCAGCTACCAGGGAGGAGGGGAGACCCAGTACTTC.

The chain employs TRBV7-2 and TRBJ1-3; 8 bases map to TRBD1. The J segment lost 4 bases and the V segment lost 1 base, leaving 6 bases of the junction unmatched. CDR1 is SGHTA, CDR2 FQGNSA, per germline. This CDR3 region has 16 residues. DNA of the CDR3: TGTGCCAGCAGCTTAGTACCAGGGGGCGCCGGAAACACCATATATTTT. Translating gives CASSLVPGGAGNTIYF.

This clone appeared once. This chain connects TRBV2 to TRBJ1-6, with D tentatively TRBD1 (6 bases). Germline values: CDR1 SNHLY, CDR2 FYNNEI. The CDR3 is made up of 21 amino acids. V was shortened by 1 base and J by 0 bases, with 22 bases between the two germline ends. CDR3 region: CASSEDFIPTGFSSYNSPLHF. The CDR3 region has the DNA TGTGCCAGCAGTGAAGATTTCATTCCGACAGGCTTTAGCTCCTATAATTCACCCCTCCACTTT.

The table lists this clone with a few counts. The genes are TRBV2 and TRBJ2-1; 8 positions agree with TRBD1. The CDR3 spans 12 residues. Unmatched junction bases numbered 6, after V lost 5 bases and J lost 12 bases. Looked up from germline, CDR1 is SNHLY and CDR2 is FYNNEI. The CDR3 DNA follows: TGTGCCAGCAGTACGACAGGGGCCTCGCAGTTCTTC. Encoded protein: CASSTTGASQFF.

The V gene is TRBV28, the J gene TRBJ1-1, with TRBD1 as a possible D gene (6 bases). V lost 7 bases, J lost 11 bases, and 20 bases lay in between. The CDR3 is 13 residues long. From germline, CDR1 is MDHEN and CDR2 SYDVKM. The DNA of the CDR3 is TGTGCCAGCACTCAAAGGGGGTTCCTAGGGGCTTTCTTT. Its translation is CASTQRGFLGAFF.

The chain uses TRBV7-2 and TRBJ2-3, with D possibly TRBD2 on 6 matching bases. Trimming shortened V by 2 bases and J by 4 bases, and 16 bases separated the two germline ends. Germline CDR1 reads SGHTA; CDR2 reads FQGNSA. CDR3 length: 16 amino acids. The CDR3 DNA is TGTGCCAGCAGCTTATGGGGCGGGATGGGGGCAGATACGCAGTATTTT. Residues: CASSLWGGMGADTQYF.

This chain connects TRBV19 to TRBJ1-2, with D possibly being TRBD1 (5 bases). V gave up 5 bases and J gave up 4 bases, with 11 bases separating them. This CDR3 contains 13 residues. Germline V lookup: CDR1 LNHDA, CDR2 SQIVND (reference sequence). The CDR3 DNA follows: TGTGCCAGTAGTCCGCAGGGTGTCTATGGCTACACCTTC. It is translated as CASSPQGVYGYTF.

The J gene is TRBJ2-3, the V gene TRBV13, with D tentatively TRBD2 (5 bases). V lost 5 bases and J lost 2, with 11 bases in between. The CDR3 covers 14 residues. Germline V gene lookup returns CDR1 PRHDT and CDR2 FYEKMQ (reference sequence). As DNA, the CDR3 is TGTGCCAGCAGCCAGAGGGATTTCACAGATACGCAGTATTTT. Translating gives CASSQRDFTDTQYF.

The chain has TRBV2 and TRBJ1-1; D unresolved. Germline V gives CDR1 SNHLY, CDR2 FYNNEI. The ends were cut back, 4 bases at V and 3 bases at J, with 12 bases in the middle. The CDR3 spans 14 residues. The CDR3 sequence: CASSGGFSYTEAFF. In DNA, the CDR3 is TGTGCCAGCAGTGGAGGCTTTAGCTACACTGAAGCTTTCTTT.

The V and J genes are TRBV6-1 and TRBJ1-1; perhaps TRBD1 as D (6 bases). Germline V gene data show CDR1 as MNHNS and CDR2 as SASEGT. V lost 1 base, J lost 0 bases, and 12 bases lay in between. The CDR3 has 16 amino acids. The CDR3 region has the DNA TGTGCCAGCAGTGAAGAGGGGGGGCTTTTGAACACTGAAGCTTTCTTT. This translates into CASSEEGGLLNTEAFF.

This clone has just a few counts. The chain employs TRBV5-4 and TRBJ2-7, with 8 bases fitting TRBD2. CDR1 and CDR2 (germline): SGHNT, YYREEE (reference sequence). V shed 0 bases and J 0 bases; nucleotides not matched to a gene: 2. This CDR3 contains 15 residues. The CDR3 spells CASSLGREASYEQYF. Here the CDR3 DNA reads TGTGCCAGCAGCTTGGGGCGGGAGGCCTCCTACGAGCAGTACTTC.

The table lists this clone with a few counts. The V and J genes are TRBV5-1 and TRBJ2-1; 13 bases match TRBD2. The CDR3 has 17 amino acids. The ends lost 2 bases at V and 3 bases at J; junction bases unmatched: 5. The germline V gene has CDR1 SGHRS and CDR2 YFSETQ. The CDR3 DNA sequence: TGCGCCAGCAGCTTTGGACTAGCGGGAGACTTCTACAATGAGCAGTTCTTC. Translation: CASSFGLAGDFYNEQFF.

This clone was counted a single time. The rearrangement links TRBV24-1 to TRBJ2-1; 7 nucleotides match TRBD2. Trimming removed 3 bases from V and 9 bases from J; junction bases left unmatched: 7. Germline CDR1 reads KGHDR; CDR2 reads SFDVKD. This CDR3 spans 14 amino acids. The CDR3 DNA reads as TGTGCCACCAGTGATCCGAGACTAGCCAGTGAGCAGTTCTTC. It encodes CATSDPRLASEQFF.

The chain links TRBV18 to TRBJ2-1, with TRBD1 matching over 7 bases. V shed 10 bases, J shed 4 bases, and the junction held 7 bases outside the gene matches. CDR3 size: 13 residues. Germline V gives CDR1 KGHSH, CDR2 LQKENI. CDR3 in DNA: TGTGCCACCCGGGACAGTCCGTACAATGAGCAGTTCTTC. The encoded protein is CATRDSPYNEQFF.

The rearrangement uses TRBV4-1 and TRBJ2-1; perhaps TRBD2 as D (6 bases). The V gene lost 0 bases and the J gene lost 0 bases, with 21 bases spanning the gap. In germline, CDR1 is MGHRA, CDR2 YSYEKL. The CDR3 loop spans 20 amino acids. The DNA of the CDR3 is TGCGCCAGCAGCCAAGATGGGGTCGGCGGCGGAGGGAGCTCCTACAATGAGCAGTTCTTC. Translating it yields CASSQDGVGGGGSSYNEQFF.

V is TRBV7-9 and J is TRBJ2-1; possibly TRBD1 for D (6 bases). Germline-derived CDR1 and CDR2 are SEHNR and FQNEAQ (reference sequence). The CDR3 has 13 amino acids. Trimming shortened V by 2 bases and J by 9 bases, and 11 bases separated the two germline ends. CDR3 amino acids: CASSLNRAIEQFF. The DNA for the CDR3 is TGTGCCAGCAGCTTAAACAGGGCTATTGAGCAGTTCTTC. The variable domain in full, completed from reference TRBV7-9 and TRBJ2-1, reads DTGVSQNPRHKITKRGQNVTFRCDPISEHNRLYWYRQTLGQGPEFLTYFQNEAQLEKSRLLSDRFSAERPKGSFSTLEIQRTEQGDSAMYLCASSLNRAIEQFFGPGTRLTVL.

The chain uses TRBV11-3 and TRBJ2-1, with 13 bases that match TRBD2. CDR3 length: 17 residues. Germline values: CDR1 SGHNT, CDR2 YENEEA. With V trimmed by 5 bases and J by 0 bases, 4 bases remained unmatched. The CDR3 nucleotides are TGTGCCAGCAGCCCGGGACTAGCGGGGTTCTCCTACAATGAGCAGTTCTTC. This sequence encodes CASSPGLAGFSYNEQFF. Together with reference TRBV11-3 and TRBJ2-1, the CDR3 gives the full variable domain: EAGVVQSPRYKIIEKKQPVAFWCNPISGHNTLYWYLQNLGQGPELLIRYENEEAVDDSQLPKDRFSAERLKGVDSTLKIQPAELGDSAVYLCASSPGLAGFSYNEQFFGPGTRLTVL.

The chain couples TRBV9 to TRBJ1-6, with D unresolved. The CDR3 is made up of 13 amino acids. The germline V and J ends were trimmed by 0 bases and 8 bases, with 6 bases remaining between them. Germline loops: CDR1 SGDLS, CDR2 YYNGEE. CDR3 sequence reads: CASSVAIDSPLHF. Written as DNA, the CDR3 is TGTGCCAGCAGCGTAGCCATTGATTCACCCCTCCACTTT.